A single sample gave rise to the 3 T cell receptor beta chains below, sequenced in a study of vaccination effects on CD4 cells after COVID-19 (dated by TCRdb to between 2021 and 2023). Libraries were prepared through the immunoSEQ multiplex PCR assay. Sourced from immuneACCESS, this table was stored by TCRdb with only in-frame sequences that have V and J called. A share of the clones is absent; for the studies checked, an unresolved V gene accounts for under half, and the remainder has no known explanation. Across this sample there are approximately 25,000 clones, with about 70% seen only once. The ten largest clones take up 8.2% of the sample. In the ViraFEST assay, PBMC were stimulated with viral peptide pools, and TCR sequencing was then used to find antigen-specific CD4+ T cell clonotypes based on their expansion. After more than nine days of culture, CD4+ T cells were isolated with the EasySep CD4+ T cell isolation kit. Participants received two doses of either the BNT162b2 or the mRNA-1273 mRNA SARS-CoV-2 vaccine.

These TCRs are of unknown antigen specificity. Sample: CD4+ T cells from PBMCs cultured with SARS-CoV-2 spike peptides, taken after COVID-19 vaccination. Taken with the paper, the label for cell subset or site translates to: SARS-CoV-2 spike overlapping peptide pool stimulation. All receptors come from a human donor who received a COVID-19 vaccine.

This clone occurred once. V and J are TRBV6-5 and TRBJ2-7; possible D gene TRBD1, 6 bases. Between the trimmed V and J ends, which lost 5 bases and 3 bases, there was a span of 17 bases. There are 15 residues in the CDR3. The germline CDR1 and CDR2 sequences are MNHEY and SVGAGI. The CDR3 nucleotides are TGTGCCAGCAGTAGCCGGACAGCTGGTCTCTACGAGCAGTACTTC. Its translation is CASSSRTAGLYEQYF.

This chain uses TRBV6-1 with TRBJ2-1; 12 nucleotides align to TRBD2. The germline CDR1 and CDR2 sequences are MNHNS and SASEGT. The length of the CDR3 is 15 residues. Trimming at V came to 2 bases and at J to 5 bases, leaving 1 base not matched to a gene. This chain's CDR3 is CASSELAGGHNEQFF. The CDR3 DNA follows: TGTGCCAGCAGTGAACTAGCGGGGGGGCACAATGAGCAGTTCTTC.

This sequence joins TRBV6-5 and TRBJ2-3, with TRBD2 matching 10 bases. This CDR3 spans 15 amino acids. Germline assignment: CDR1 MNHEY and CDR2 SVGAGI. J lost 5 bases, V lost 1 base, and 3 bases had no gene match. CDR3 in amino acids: CASSYLAGGQDTQYF. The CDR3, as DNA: TGTGCCAGCAGTTACTTAGCGGGAGGACAAGATACGCAGTATTTT.